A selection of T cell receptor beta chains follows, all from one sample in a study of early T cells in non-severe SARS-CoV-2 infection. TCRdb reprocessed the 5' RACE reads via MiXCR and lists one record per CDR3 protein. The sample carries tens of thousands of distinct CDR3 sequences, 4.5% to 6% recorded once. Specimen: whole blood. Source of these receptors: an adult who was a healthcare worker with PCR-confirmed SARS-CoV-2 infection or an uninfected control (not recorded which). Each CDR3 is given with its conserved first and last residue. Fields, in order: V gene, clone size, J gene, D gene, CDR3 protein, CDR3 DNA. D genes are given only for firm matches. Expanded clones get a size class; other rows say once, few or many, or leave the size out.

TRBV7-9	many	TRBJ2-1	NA	CASSLGLAETYNEQFF	TGTGCCAGCAGCTTAGGCCTGGCCGAAACCTACAATGAGCAGTTCTTC
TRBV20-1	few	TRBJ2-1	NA	CSVLPSSYNEQFF	TGCAGTGTCCTTCCAAGCTCCTACAATGAGCAGTTCTTC
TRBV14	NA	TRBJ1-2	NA	CASSQAGYGGYTF	TGTGCCAGCAGCCAAGCAGGGTATGGAGGCTACACCTTC
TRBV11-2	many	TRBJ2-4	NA	CASSLRQQNIQYF	TGTGCCAGCAGCTTAAGACAGCAAAACATTCAGTACTTC
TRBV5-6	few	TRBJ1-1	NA	CASSLTGWAMNTEAFF	TGTGCCAGCAGTCTGACGGGGTGGGCCATGAACACTGAAGCTTTCTTT
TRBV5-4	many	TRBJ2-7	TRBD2	CASSIGLAGAKAEQYF	TGTGCCAGCAGCATTGGACTAGCGGGGGCAAAGGCCGAGCAGTACTTC
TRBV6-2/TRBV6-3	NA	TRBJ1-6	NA	CASSSGSRYNSPLHF	TGTGCCAGCAGTTCCGGGAGCCGTTATAATTCACCCCTCCACTTT
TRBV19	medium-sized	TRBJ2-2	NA	CASSIYTGELFF	TGTGCCAGTAGTATCTACACCGGGGAGCTGTTTTTT
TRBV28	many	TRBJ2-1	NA	CATAGFSYNEQFF	TGTGCCACTGCTGGTTTCTCCTACAATGAGCAGTTCTTC
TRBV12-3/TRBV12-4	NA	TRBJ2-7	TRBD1	CASSLTGGSYEQYF	TGTGCCAGCAGTTTGACAGGGGGCAGCTACGAGCAGTACTTC
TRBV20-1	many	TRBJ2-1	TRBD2	CSAPVGTTNEQFF	TGCAGTGCTCCGGTCGGGACTACGAATGAGCAGTTCTTC
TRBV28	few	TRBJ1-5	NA	CASSTPDRAYQPQHF	TGTGCCAGCAGTACCCCGGACCGGGCTTATCAGCCCCAGCATTTT
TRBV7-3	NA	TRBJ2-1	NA	CASSLGSGVWDEQFF	TGTGCCAGCAGCTTAGGATCAGGGGTATGGGATGAGCAGTTCTTC
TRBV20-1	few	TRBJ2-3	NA	CSARDGDTQYF	TGCAGTGCTAGAGATGGAGATACGCAGTATTTT
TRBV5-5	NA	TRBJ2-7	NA	CASSLWEDSYEQYF	TGTGCCAGCAGCTTGTGGGAAGACTCCTACGAGCAGTACTTC
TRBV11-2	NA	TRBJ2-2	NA	CASSLIRYTGELFF	TGTGCCAGCAGCTTGATACGTTACACCGGGGAGCTGTTTTTT
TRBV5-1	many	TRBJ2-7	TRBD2	CASSSGGLNEQYF	TGCGCCAGCAGTTCGGGGGGGCTCAACGAGCAGTACTTC
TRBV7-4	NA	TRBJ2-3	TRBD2	CASSGSGGVTDTQYF	TGTGCCAGCAGCGGGAGCGGGGGGGTCACAGATACGCAGTATTTT
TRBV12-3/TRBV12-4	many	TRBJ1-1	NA	CASSYREGTEAFF	TGTGCCAGCAGCTACAGGGAAGGCACTGAAGCTTTCTTT
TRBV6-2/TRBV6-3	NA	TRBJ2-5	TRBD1	CASSKGQGGGKKTQYF	TGTGCCAGCAGTAAGGGACAGGGTGGTGGTAAGAAGACCCAGTACTTC
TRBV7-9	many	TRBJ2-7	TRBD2	CASSATSGSDHEQYF	TGTGCCAGCAGCGCCACTAGCGGGAGTGATCACGAGCAGTACTTC
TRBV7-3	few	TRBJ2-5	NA	CASSLLGQETQYF	TGTGCCAGCAGCTTATTAGGCCAGGAGACCCAGTACTTC
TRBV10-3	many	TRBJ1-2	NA	CAIRNLGDYGYTF	TGTGCCATCAGGAACTTAGGGGACTATGGCTACACCTTC
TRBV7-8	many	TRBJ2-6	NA	CASSFLGANVLTF	TGTGCCAGCAGCTTCCTCGGGGCCAACGTCCTGACTTTC
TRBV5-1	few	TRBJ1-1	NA	CASSFDSTTEAFF	TGCGCCAGCAGCTTCGACAGTACCACTGAAGCTTTCTTT
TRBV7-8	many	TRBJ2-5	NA	CASSLAVPRKTQYF	TGTGCCAGCAGCTTAGCGGTCCCCCGAAAGACCCAGTACTTC
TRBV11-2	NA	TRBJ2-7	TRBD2	CASSLGSSGLGEQYF	TGTGCCAGCAGCTTAGGGTCTAGCGGTCTTGGGGAGCAGTACTTC